Sequencing of this TCR beta chain was carried out in a study of blood T cell repertoires in COVID-19 (TCRdb year 2020). Turning to the overall study: Collaborator samples came from the United States, Italy and Spain and covered acute and convalescent phases of COVID-19. The repertoires were released in a freely available public database meant as a resource for research on the immune response to SARS-CoV-2. Where available, HLA class I and class II types were obtained from metadata supplied by the sample provider rather than from assay-based typing. Deeply sampled blood TCRbeta repertoires from subjects exposed to, actively infected with, or recovered from COVID-19 were included in the dataset. Samples came from the ongoing ImmuneRACE study (first 160 participants) plus 1,254 subjects from 6 global collaborators. The prospective study material was composed of cDNA or gDNA derived from T cells, B-cell-depleted T cells, or PBMCs. Sample metadata almost always included a de-identified subject ID, COVID-19 status, age in years and sex. Study-level results and caveats: The quantity of clinical and demographic metadata differed by source and by participant and was supplied without curation.

TCRbeta CDR3 regions were amplified from genomic DNA by means of the immunoSEQ Assay, a bias-controlled multiplex PCR. Concerning the study's data processing: Nucleated cell counts per sample were estimated from amplification of reference gene primers within the assay. To quantify the absolute abundance of each unique TCRbeta CDR3 rearrangement, sequence reads were collapsed and filtered. Productive Simpson clonality was computed per sample as the square root of Simpson's diversity index over productive rearrangements. TCRdb retrieved this table from immuneACCESS and kept in-frame rearrangements only. Not all clones are present; in checked studies, unresolved V genes account for under half, and no reason is known for the remainder. V and J calls and clone size come straight from that table; D and trimming were deduced from the DNA. Across this sample there are approximately 200,000 clones, with approximately 87% seen only once. Around 2.2% of the sample is taken by the ten largest.

The germline V gene (reference sequence) yields SEHNR for CDR1 and FQNEAQ for CDR2. The CDR3 runs 14 residues from the cysteine to the phenylalanine. Only CDR3 DNA is held: 42 bases, read in frame from base 1. V is clipped by 1 base and J by 9 bases, and the sequence between their germline boundaries is 15 bases long. This clone was picked up a small number of times. It lacks a known antigen. No base-level quality is on record; no much larger clone is a single base apart. Each collaborating institution followed its own protocols to collect whole blood in K2EDTA tubes. For TCRbeta analysis, collaborator samples were shipped as frozen whole blood, as isolated PBMCs, or as DNA extracted from either sample type.

Sequenced material: peripheral blood. This sequence was found in a woman aged 45-65 years with acute or convalescent COVID-19. The rearrangement combines TRBV7-9 with TRBJ1-2, with an unclear D gene assignment. In nucleotide form, the sequence is TGTGCCAGCAGCTTAGTTGGCAGGACTGAACGCTACACCTTC. It translates as CASSLVGRTERYTF.